These 21 T cell receptor beta chains came from one sample sequenced in a study of cytomegalovirus exposure and HLA in healthy donors. The assay was immunoSEQ multiplex PCR, and TCRdb's table has in-frame clones only and misses some. The sample holds around 52,000 clones; 88% are singletons and the top ten take under 8.5%. Sample: PBMCs. The source of these receptors is a woman aged 25 to 45 in good health and CMV-seronegative.

This rearrangement joins TRBV28 to TRBJ2-3, with D perhaps TRBD1 (5 bases). V gave up 3 bases and J gave up 2 bases, with 15 bases separating them. Per the germline V gene, CDR1 is MDHEN and CDR2 is SYDVKM. This CDR3 contains 16 residues. The CDR3 sequence: CASSFGQLLATDTQYF. The DNA of the CDR3 is TGTGCCAGCAGTTTCGGACAACTGCTTGCCACAGATACGCAGTATTTT.

The chain joins TRBV28 to TRBJ2-2; no clear D. The CDR3 covers 15 residues. Germline CDR1 is MDHEN and CDR2 is SYDVKM. Trimming took off 3 bases at V and 3 bases at J, with 11 bases between the two ends. Here the CDR3 reads CASSFGGSYTGELFF. The DNA of the CDR3 is TGTGCCAGCAGTTTTGGCGGCAGCTACACCGGGGAGCTGTTTTTT. Complete variable domain (other parts from reference TRBV28 and TRBJ2-2): DVKVTQSSRYLVKRTGEKVFLECVQDMDHENMFWYRQDPGLGLRLIYFSYDVKMKEKGDIPEGYSVSREKKERFSLILESASTNQTSMYLCASSFGGSYTGELFFGEGSRLTVL.

In regard to this clone: Other DNA sequences in this specimen translate into the identical CDR3. The chain joins TRBV7-3 to TRBJ2-1, with TRBD2 identical over 9 bases. V shed 6 bases, J shed 0 bases, and the junction held 3 bases outside the gene matches. Per the germline V gene, CDR1 is SGHTA and CDR2 is FQGTGA. This CDR3 is 15 amino acids long. The chain's CDR3 is CASSLSGSSYNEQFF. CDR3 nucleotide sequence: TGTGCCAGCAGTCTTAGCGGGAGCTCCTACAATGAGCAGTTCTTC.

This clone has a single count. The chain uses TRBV6-5 and TRBJ1-5, with TRBD1 matching over 8 bases. The germline gives CDR1 MNHEY, CDR2 SVGAGI. Unmatched junction bases numbered 7, after V lost 6 bases and J lost 3 bases. The CDR3 is 15 residues long. The CDR3 spells CASSADRGPNQPQHF. The CDR3 bases are TGTGCCAGCAGCGCCGACAGGGGCCCCAATCAGCCCCAGCATTTT.

The gene calls are TRBV15 and TRBJ2-7; TRBD1 agrees at 7 bases. V shed 1 base, J shed 3 bases, and the junction held 6 bases outside the gene matches. CDR3 size: 15 residues. Germline V gene sequence: CDR1 LNHNV, CDR2 YYDKDF (reference sequence). For the CDR3, the DNA is TGTGCCACCAGCAGAGCTGCCGGGACAGTCTACGAGCAGTACTTC. It yields the protein CATSRAAGTVYEQYF.

This rearrangement joins TRBV27 to TRBJ2-5, with D possibly matching TRBD2 (5 bases). The CDR3 sequence is 15 residues long. Germline CDR1 is MNHEY and CDR2 is SMNVEV (reference sequence). Trimming stripped 3 bases from V and 5 bases from J, with 16 bases between. CDR3 in DNA: TGTGCCAGCAGTTTGTACCCAAGGGAGCAGGAGACCCAGTACTTC. Its translation is CASSLYPREQETQYF.

The chain combines TRBV28 with TRBJ1-2; D might be TRBD1 (6 bases). The germline V gene encodes CDR1 MDHEN and CDR2 SYDVKM. Trimming removed 5 bases from V and 4 bases from J, with 14 bases in between. The CDR3 sequence is 14 residues long. The CDR3 DNA is TGTGCCAGCAGTCGGGGGGGGGCCCTCTATGGCTACACCTTC. Residues: CASSRGGALYGYTF.

The rearrangement uses TRBV5-1 and TRBJ2-3; no definite D call. The V gene's germline CDR1 is SGHRS and CDR2 YFSETQ. V was pared by 2 bases and J by 2 bases, with 6 bases between. The CDR3 loop spans 13 amino acids. The CDR3 DNA reads as TGCGCCAGCAGCTTTCCGTACACAGATACGCAGTATTTT. Translating it yields CASSFPYTDTQYF.

The chain recombines TRBV5-4 with TRBJ2-7; the match to TRBD2 covers 12 bases. The germline gives CDR1 SGHNT, CDR2 YYREEE (reference sequence). The CDR3 is 16 amino acids. Trimming cost V 3 bases and J 6 bases; bases outside gene matches: 10. The CDR3 nucleotides read TGTGCCAGCAGCTCCCGGACTAGCGGGATGCTAAGCGAGCAGTACTTC. This gives the protein CASSSRTSGMLSEQYF. Full variable domain (rest looked up from reference TRBV5-4 and TRBJ2-7): ETGVTQSPTHLIKTRGQQVTLRCSSQSGHNTVSWYQQALGQGPQFIFQYYREEENGRGNFPPRFSGLQFPNYSSELNVNALELDDSALYLCASSSRTSGMLSEQYFGPGTRLTVT.

The chain is built from TRBV4-1 and TRBJ2-2, with 9 bases fitting TRBD1. The CDR3 length is 16 residues. V dropped 1 base and J dropped 1; count of bases not matched to a gene: 1. Germline V lookup: CDR1 MGHRA, CDR2 YSYEKL. The DNA of the CDR3 is TGCGCCAGCAGCCAAGGGGGACAGGGGAACACCGGGGAGCTGTTTTTT. Translated: CASSQGGQGNTGELFF.

The chain joins TRBV28 to TRBJ1-4; possibly TRBD1 for D (6 bases). This CDR3 is 15 amino acids long. Trimming took off 3 bases at V and 7 bases at J, with 15 bases between the two ends. CDR1 is MDHEN, CDR2 SYDVKM, per germline. This CDR3 reads CASSLSAGAGEKLFF. DNA for the CDR3: TGTGCCAGCAGTTTGTCGGCAGGGGCCGGTGAAAAACTGTTTTTT. The variable domain in full, with the rest retrieved from reference TRBV28 and TRBJ1-4, is DVKVTQSSRYLVKRTGEKVFLECVQDMDHENMFWYRQDPGLGLRLIYFSYDVKMKEKGDIPEGYSVSREKKERFSLILESASTNQTSMYLCASSLSAGAGEKLFFGSGTQLSVL.

The V call is TRBV27, the J call TRBJ2-3, with D unresolved. Germline loops: CDR1 MNHEY, CDR2 SMNVEV (reference sequence). Trimming left V 3 bases short and J 1 base short, with 8 bases between. CDR3 length: 14 amino acids. CDR3: CASSFPGGTDTQYF. CDR3 nucleotide sequence: TGTGCCAGCAGTTTCCCCGGAGGCACAGATACGCAGTATTTT.

The V gene is TRBV7-2, the J gene TRBJ2-2; 10 bases line up with TRBD2. Germline V lookup: CDR1 SGHTA, CDR2 FQGNSA. The CDR3 extends over 15 amino acids. V was pared by 1 base and J by 6 bases, with 2 bases of the junction left unmatched. The CDR3 sequence is CASSLGSGRAGELFF. In nucleotides, the CDR3 is TGTGCCAGCAGCTTAGGGAGCGGGAGGGCCGGGGAGCTGTTTTTT.

The V call is TRBV18, the J call TRBJ1-2, with 9 bases fitting TRBD1. With 6 bases clipped from V and 5 bases from J, the junction kept 7 bases outside the gene matches. CDR1 is KGHSH, CDR2 LQKENI, per germline. The CDR3 is 14 residues long. In nucleotides, the CDR3 is TGTGCCAGCTCGCGAGAGACAGGGGGGTATGGCTACACCTTC. This translates into CASSRETGGYGYTF. The variable domain in full, with the rest retrieved from reference TRBV18 and TRBJ1-2, is NAGVMQNPRHLVRRRGQEARLRCSPMKGHSHVYWYRQLPEEGLKFMVYLQKENIIDESGMPKERFSAEFPKEGPSILRIQQVVRGDSAAYFCASSRETGGYGYTFGSGTRLTVV.

The chain uses TRBV28 and TRBJ1-5, with TRBD1 identical over 10 bases. J was trimmed by 3 bases and V by 6 bases; bases with no gene match: 8. This CDR3 region has 16 residues. The germline V gene encodes CDR1 MDHEN and CDR2 SYDVKM. The CDR3 loop reads CASRLPGTGVNQPQHF. Written as DNA, the CDR3 is TGTGCCAGCAGGCTCCCCGGGACAGGGGTCAATCAGCCCCAGCATTTT.

The rearrangement uses TRBV19 and TRBJ1-5; tentative D call: TRBD1 (5 bases). Germline V gene data show CDR1 as LNHDA and CDR2 as SQIVND (reference sequence). The CDR3 extends over 20 amino acids. The ends were cut back, 6 bases at V and 0 bases at J, with 27 bases in the middle. The DNA of the CDR3 is TGTGCCAGTAGGCCAGCTACAACAGGATTCCCTTACTATAGCAATCAGCCCCAGCATTTT. Its translation is CASRPATTGFPYYSNQPQHF.

The rearrangement joins TRBV5-5 to TRBJ2-3; D might be TRBD1 (6 bases). V was pared by 4 bases and J by 4 bases, with 19 bases between. Germline values: CDR1 SGHKS, CDR2 YYEKEE (reference sequence). This CDR3 region has 16 residues. The CDR3 sequence: CASSRRDNVGPDTQYF. The CDR3 DNA reads as TGTGCCAGCAGCCGAAGGGACAACGTTGGGCCAGATACGCAGTATTTT. Full variable domain (rest looked up from reference TRBV5-5 and TRBJ2-3): DAGVTQSPTHLIKTRGQQVTLRCSPISGHKSVSWYQQVLGQGPQFIFQYYEKEERGRGNFPDRFSARQFPNYSSELNVNALLLGDSALYLCASSRRDNVGPDTQYFGPGTRLTVL.

With regard to this clone: Within the sample, other DNA sequences also encode this same CDR3. The chain combines TRBV11-3 with TRBJ2-1; TRBD2 might be the D (5 bases). The V gene lost 1 base and the J gene lost 5 bases, with 9 bases spanning the gap. CDR3 length: 14 residues. Germline V gene data show CDR1 as SGHNT and CDR2 as YENEEA. Here the CDR3 DNA reads TGTGCCAGCAGCTTAGCCGGACTGAACAATGAGCAGTTCTTC. Translating it yields CASSLAGLNNEQFF.

This chain connects TRBV6-5 to TRBJ1-2, with D tentatively TRBD1 (6 bases). This CDR3 spans 15 amino acids. CDR1 and CDR2 from the germline V gene are MNHEY and SVGAGI. The germline V and J ends were trimmed by 4 bases and 0 bases, with 12 bases remaining between them. In nucleotides, the CDR3 is TGTGCCAGCAGTTTCACAGGGATATCTAACTATGGCTACACCTTC. It codes for CASSFTGISNYGYTF.

The chain combines TRBV6-1 with TRBJ2-7; 7 bases agree with TRBD1. There are 13 residues in the CDR3. Germline values: CDR1 MNHNS, CDR2 SASEGT. With 7 bases clipped from V and 0 bases from J, the junction kept 3 bases outside the gene matches. This chain's CDR3 is CASTGQVSYEQYF. The CDR3 region has the DNA TGTGCCAGCACCGGACAGGTCTCCTACGAGCAGTACTTC.

The chain uses TRBV7-6 and TRBJ2-5; no definite D call. Germline V gene lookup returns CDR1 SGHVS and CDR2 FNYEAQ. Trimming shortened V by 1 base and J by 1 base, and 7 bases separated the two germline ends. There are 14 residues in the CDR3. The CDR3 protein is CASSLGASQETQYF. CDR3 nucleotide sequence: TGTGCCAGCAGCTTAGGAGCGAGCCAAGAGACCCAGTACTTC. Full variable domain (outside the CDR3, taken from reference TRBV7-6 and TRBJ2-5): GAGVSQSPRYKVTKRGQDVALRCDPISGHVSLYWYRQALGQGPEFLTYFNYEAQQDKSGLPNDRFSAERPEGSISTLTIQRTEQRDSAMYRCASSLGASQETQYFGPGTRLLVL.